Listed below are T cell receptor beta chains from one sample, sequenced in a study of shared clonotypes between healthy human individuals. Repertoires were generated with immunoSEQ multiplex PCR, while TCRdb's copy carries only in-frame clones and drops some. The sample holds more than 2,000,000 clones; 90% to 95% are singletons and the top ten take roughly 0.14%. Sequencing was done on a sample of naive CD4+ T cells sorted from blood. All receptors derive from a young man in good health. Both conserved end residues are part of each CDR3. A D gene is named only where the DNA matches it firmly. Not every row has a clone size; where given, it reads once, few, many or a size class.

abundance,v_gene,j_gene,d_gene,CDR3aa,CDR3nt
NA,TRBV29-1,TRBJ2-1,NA,CSVEAWVRSDEQFF,TGCAGCGTTGAAGCTTGGGTTAGGAGCGATGAGCAGTTCTTC
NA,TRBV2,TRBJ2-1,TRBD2,CASSRTSGGAGEQFF,TGTGCCAGCAGTCGGACTAGCGGGGGGGCGGGTGAGCAGTTCTTC
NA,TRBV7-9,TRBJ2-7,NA,CASTKVGDGSSYEQYF,TGTGCCAGCACCAAAGTTGGGGACGGGAGCTCCTACGAGCAGTACTTC
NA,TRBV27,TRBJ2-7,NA,CASSFKPEDHYEQYF,TGTGCCAGCAGTTTCAAGCCCGAAGATCACTACGAGCAGTACTTC
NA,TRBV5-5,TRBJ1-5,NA,CASSLVETGPQHF,TGTGCCAGCAGCTTGGTAGAGACAGGGCCCCAGCATTTT
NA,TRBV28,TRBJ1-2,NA,CASSSGGYGYTF,TGTGCCAGCAGTTCCGGGGGGTATGGCTACACCTTC
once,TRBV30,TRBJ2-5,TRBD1,CAWSPAGRDRQYF,TGTGCCTGGAGCCCCGCGGGCCGGGACAGGCAGTACTTC
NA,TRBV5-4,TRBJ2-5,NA,CASSLWVSQETQYF,TGTGCCAGCAGCTTGTGGGTGTCTCAAGAGACCCAGTACTTC
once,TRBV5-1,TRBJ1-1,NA,CASSFMGSWATEAFF,TGCGCCAGCAGCTTTATGGGTAGTTGGGCCACTGAAGCTTTCTTT
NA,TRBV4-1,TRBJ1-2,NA,CASSHDPTETYGYTF,TGCGCCAGCAGCCACGACCCGACAGAAACCTATGGCTACACCTTC
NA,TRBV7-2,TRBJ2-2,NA,CASSPQGNTGELFF,TGTGCCAGCAGCCCCCAGGGAAACACCGGGGAGCTGTTTTTT
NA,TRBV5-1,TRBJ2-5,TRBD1,CASTPPTGESGETQYF,TGCGCCAGCACCCCCCCGACAGGGGAGTCGGGAGAGACCCAGTACTTC
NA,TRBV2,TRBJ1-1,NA,CASRTEGDTEAFF,TGTGCCAGCAGGACTGAGGGGGATACTGAAGCTTTCTTT
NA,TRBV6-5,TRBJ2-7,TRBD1,CASSRAGTGYEQYF,TGTGCCAGCAGTCGGGCCGGGACAGGGTACGAGCAGTACTTC
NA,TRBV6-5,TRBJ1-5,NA,CASKTGRGGNQPQHF,TGTGCCAGCAAAACGGGGAGGGGCGGCAATCAGCCCCAGCATTTT
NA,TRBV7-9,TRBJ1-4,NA,CASSSGRGATNEKLFF,TGTGCCAGCAGCTCAGGGCGCGGGGCAACTAATGAAAAACTGTTTTTT
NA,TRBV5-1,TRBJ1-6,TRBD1,CASSLGQAGNSPLHF,TGCGCCAGCAGCCTTGGACAGGCGGGAAATTCACCCCTCCACTTT
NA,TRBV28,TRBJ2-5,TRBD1,CASSEAGGETQYF,TGTGCCAGCAGCGAGGCAGGGGGAGAGACCCAGTACTTC
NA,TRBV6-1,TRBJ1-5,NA,CASSRAGSNQPQHF,TGTGCCAGCAGTAGGGCGGGAAGCAATCAGCCCCAGCATTTT
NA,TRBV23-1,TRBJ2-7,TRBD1,CASSQSAGGIHEQYF,TGCGCCAGCAGTCAATCGGCAGGGGGTATCCACGAGCAGTACTTC
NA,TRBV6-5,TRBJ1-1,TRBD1,CASSRTGGRNTEAFF,TGTGCCAGCAGTCGGACAGGGGGCCGGAACACTGAAGCTTTCTTT
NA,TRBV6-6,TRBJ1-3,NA,CASSPRETGNTIYF,TGTGCCAGCAGCCCCAGGGAGACTGGAAACACCATATATTTT
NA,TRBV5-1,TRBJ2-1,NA,CASSAAGSGEQFF,TGCGCCAGCAGCGCCGCAGGTTCGGGGGAGCAGTTCTTC
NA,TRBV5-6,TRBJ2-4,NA,CASSFRRLAKNIQYF,TGTGCCAGCAGCTTTCGAAGACTAGCCAAAAACATTCAGTACTTC
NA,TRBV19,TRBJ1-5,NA,CASSIRQDSNQPQHF,TGTGCCAGTAGTATTAGGCAGGATAGCAATCAGCCCCAGCATTTT
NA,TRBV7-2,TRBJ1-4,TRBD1,CASSLRTGLNEKLFF,TGTGCCAGCAGCCTAAGGACAGGCCTCAATGAAAAACTGTTTTTT
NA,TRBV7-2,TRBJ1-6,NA,CASSLARTGNSPLHF,TGTGCCAGCAGCTTAGCAAGGACGGGGAATTCACCCCTCCACTTT
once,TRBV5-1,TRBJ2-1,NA,CASMGNSYNEQFF,TGCGCCAGCATGGGCAACTCCTACAATGAGCAGTTCTTC
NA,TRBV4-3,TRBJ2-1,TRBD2,CASSRSFGGDGYNEQFF,TGCGCCAGCAGCCGCTCCTTCGGGGGGGACGGCTACAATGAGCAGTTCTTC
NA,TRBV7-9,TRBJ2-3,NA,CASSQTGGRADTQYF,TGTGCCAGCAGTCAGACCGGGGGGCGGGCAGATACGCAGTATTTT
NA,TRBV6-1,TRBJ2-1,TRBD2,CASTVLAAYNEQFF,TGTGCCAGCACTGTGCTAGCGGCCTACAATGAGCAGTTCTTC
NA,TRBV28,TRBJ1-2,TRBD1,CASSLGDRGNYGYTF,TGTGCCAGCAGTTTAGGAGACAGGGGTAACTATGGCTACACCTTC
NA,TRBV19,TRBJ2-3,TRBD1,CASSLRQGSTDTQYF,TGTGCCAGTAGTCTGAGACAGGGCAGCACAGATACGCAGTATTTT
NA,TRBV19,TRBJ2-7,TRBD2,CASSPSGGLISEQYF,TGTGCCAGTAGTCCAAGCGGGGGGTTAATCAGCGAGCAGTACTTC
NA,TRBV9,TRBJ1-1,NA,CASSVVGALNTEAFF,TGTGCCAGCAGCGTAGTTGGGGCTCTGAACACTGAAGCTTTCTTT
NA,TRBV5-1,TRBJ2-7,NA,CASSLAGVDEQYF,TGCGCCAGCAGCTTGGCAGGGGTCGACGAGCAGTACTTC
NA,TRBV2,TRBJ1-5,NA,CASSEDSRSNQPQHF,TGTGCCAGCAGTGAGGATAGTAGGAGCAATCAGCCCCAGCATTTT